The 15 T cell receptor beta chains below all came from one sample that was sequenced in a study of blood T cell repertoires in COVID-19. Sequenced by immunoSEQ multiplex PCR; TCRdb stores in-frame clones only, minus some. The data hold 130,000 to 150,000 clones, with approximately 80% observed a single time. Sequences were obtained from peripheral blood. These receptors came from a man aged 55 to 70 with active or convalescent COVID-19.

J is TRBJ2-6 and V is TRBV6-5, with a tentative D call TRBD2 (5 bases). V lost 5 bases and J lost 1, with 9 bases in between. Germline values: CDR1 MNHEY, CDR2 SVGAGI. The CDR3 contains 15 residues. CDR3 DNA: TGTGCCAGCAGTCTCGGGATTTCTGGGGCCAACGTCCTGACTTTC. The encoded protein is CASSLGISGANVLTF.

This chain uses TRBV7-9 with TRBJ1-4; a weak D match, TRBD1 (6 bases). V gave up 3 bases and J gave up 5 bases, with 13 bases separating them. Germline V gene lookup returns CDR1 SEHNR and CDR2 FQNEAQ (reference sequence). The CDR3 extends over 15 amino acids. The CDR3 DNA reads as TGTGCCAGCAGCTTTACAGGGTTTGCGAATGAAAAACTGTTTTTT. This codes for CASSFTGFANEKLFF.

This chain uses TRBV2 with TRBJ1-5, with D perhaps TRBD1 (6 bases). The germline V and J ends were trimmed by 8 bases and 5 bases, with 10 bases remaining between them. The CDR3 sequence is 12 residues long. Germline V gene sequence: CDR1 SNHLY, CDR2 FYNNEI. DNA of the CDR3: TGTGCCAGCTCGGGGGGCCATCAGCCCCAGCATTTT. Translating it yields CASSGGHQPQHF.

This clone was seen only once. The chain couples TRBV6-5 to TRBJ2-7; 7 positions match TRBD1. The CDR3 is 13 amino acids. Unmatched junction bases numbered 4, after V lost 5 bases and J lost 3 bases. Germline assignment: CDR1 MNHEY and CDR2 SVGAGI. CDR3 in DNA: TGTGCCAGCAGTCGGACAGGCCTCTACGAGCAGTACTTC. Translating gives CASSRTGLYEQYF.

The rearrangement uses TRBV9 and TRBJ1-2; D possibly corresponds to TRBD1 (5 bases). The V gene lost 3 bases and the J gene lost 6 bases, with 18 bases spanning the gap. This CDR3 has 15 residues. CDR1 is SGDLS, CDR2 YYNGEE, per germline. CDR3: CASSGYRSEGDGYTF. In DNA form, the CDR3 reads TGTGCCAGCAGCGGATACAGGAGCGAAGGGGATGGCTACACCTTC.

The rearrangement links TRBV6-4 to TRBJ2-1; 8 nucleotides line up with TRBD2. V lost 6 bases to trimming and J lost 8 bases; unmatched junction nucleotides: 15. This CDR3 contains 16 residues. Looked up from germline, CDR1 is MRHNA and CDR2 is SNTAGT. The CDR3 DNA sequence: TGTGCCAGCAGACCTGAACCGGGGGGGAGTATCGATGAGCAGTTCTTC. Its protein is CASRPEPGGSIDEQFF.

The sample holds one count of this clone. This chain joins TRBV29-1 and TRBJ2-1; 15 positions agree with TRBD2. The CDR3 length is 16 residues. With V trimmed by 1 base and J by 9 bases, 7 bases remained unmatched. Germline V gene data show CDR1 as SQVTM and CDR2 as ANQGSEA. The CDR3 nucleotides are TGCAGCGTTGAAGGCCGGGGACTAGCGGGAGGAAGTGAGCAGTTCTTC. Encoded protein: CSVEGRGLAGGSEQFF.

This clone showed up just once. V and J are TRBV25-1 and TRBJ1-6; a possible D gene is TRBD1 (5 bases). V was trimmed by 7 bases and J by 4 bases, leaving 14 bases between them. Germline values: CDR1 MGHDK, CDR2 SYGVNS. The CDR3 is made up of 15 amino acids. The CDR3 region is CASNPRTPYNSPLHF. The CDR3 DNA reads TGTGCCAGCAACCCTCGGACACCTTATAATTCACCCCTCCACTTT.

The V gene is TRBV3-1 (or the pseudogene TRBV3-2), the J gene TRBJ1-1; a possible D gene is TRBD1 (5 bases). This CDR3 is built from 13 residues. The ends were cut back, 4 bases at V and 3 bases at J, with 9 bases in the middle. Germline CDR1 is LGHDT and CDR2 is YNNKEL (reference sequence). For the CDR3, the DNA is TGTGCCAGCAGCCCTCGGGGGGACACTGAAGCTTTCTTT. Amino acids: CASSPRGDTEAFF.

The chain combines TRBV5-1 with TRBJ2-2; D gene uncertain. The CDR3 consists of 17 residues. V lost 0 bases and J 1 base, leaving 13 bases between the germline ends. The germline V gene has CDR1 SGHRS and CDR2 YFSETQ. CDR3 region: CASSLAVAGENTGELFF. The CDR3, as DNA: TGCGCCAGCAGCTTGGCCGTCGCAGGCGAGAACACCGGGGAGCTGTTTTTT.

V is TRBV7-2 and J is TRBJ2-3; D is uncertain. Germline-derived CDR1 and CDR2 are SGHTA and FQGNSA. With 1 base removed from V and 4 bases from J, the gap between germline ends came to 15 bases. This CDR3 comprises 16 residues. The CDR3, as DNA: TGTGCCAGCAGCTTAGAAGCGTATGAAGGATCAGATACGCAGTATTTT. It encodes CASSLEAYEGSDTQYF.

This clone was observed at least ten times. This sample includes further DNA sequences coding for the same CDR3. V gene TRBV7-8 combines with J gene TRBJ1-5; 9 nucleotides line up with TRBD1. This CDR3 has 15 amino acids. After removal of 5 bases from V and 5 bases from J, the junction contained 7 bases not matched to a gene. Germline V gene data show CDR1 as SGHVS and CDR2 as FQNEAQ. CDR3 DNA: TGTGCCAGCAGCCGAGAGGGACAGGGCGATCAGCCCCAGCATTTT. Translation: CASSREGQGDQPQHF.

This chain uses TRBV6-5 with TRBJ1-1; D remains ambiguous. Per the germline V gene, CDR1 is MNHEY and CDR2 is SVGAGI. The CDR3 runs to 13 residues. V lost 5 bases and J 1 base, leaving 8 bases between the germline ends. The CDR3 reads CASSPLRNTEAFF. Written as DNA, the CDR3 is TGTGCCAGCAGTCCCCTCCGGAACACTGAAGCTTTCTTT.

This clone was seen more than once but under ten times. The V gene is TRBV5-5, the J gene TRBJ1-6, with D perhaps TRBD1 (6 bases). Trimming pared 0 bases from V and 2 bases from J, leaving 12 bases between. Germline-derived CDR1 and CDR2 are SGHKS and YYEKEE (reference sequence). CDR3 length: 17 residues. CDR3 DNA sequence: TGTGCCAGCAGCTTGGACAGGGTTACGGCCTATAATTCACCCCTCCACTTT. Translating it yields CASSLDRVTAYNSPLHF.

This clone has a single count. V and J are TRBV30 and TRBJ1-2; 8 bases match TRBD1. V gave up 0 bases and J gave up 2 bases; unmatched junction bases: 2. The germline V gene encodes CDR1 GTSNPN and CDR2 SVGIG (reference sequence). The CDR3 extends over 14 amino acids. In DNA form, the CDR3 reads TGTGCCTGGAGTGTTGCAGGGGGCAACTATGGCTACACCTTC. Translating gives CAWSVAGGNYGYTF. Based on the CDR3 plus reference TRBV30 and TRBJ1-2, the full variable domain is SQTIHQWPATLVQPVGSPLSLECTVEGTSNPNLYWYRQAAGRGLQLLFYSVGIGQISSEVPQNLSASRPQDRQFILSSKKLLLSDSGFYLCAWSVAGGNYGYTFGSGTRLTVV.